This T cell receptor (beta chain) was retrieved from a study of cytomegalovirus exposure and HLA in healthy donors. General observations from the study: Approximately 160 TCR beta chains were listed as cytomegalovirus-associated. Earlier analysis yielded a pattern in which most TCR beta V segments were productive about 90% or about 30% of the time.

Remarks on this clone: Its antigen is unidentified.

PCR used 60 Vbeta primers and 13 Jbeta primers. Sequencing was performed with immunoSEQ multiplex PCR; in TCRdb, only in-frame clones are kept and a portion is missing. The sample records approximately 160,000 clones, approximately 78% being singletons. V was shortened by 10 bases and J by 3 bases, with 16 bases between the two germline ends. The V gene's germline CDR1 is LNHDA and CDR2 SQIVND (reference sequence). CDR3 length: 14 residues. Among the donors, all were healthy bone marrow donors. The source is a girl aged 2 to 9 in good health and CMV-seropositive. The V call is TRBV19, the J call TRBJ2-1, with unresolved D. Sequencing was carried out using PBMCs. The CDR3 loop reads CATSFPSSYNEQFF. DNA for the CDR3: TGTGCCACCTCCTTCCCATCGAGCTACAATGAGCAGTTCTTC.